This T cell receptor beta chain stems from a study of blood T cell repertoires in COVID-19. About the research overall: Samples of COVID-19 (acute and convalescent) were obtained from the United States, Italy and Spain. Sources were T cells, B-cell-depleted T cells, or PBMCs; the material itself was cDNA or gDNA.

The junction had 13 bases not matched to a gene; V was cut back by 8 bases and J by 4 bases. The CDR3 loop spans 15 amino acids. CDR1 LNHDA and CDR2 SQIVND come from the germline V gene (reference sequence). The authors' processing: Reference gene primer amplification gave nucleated cell count estimates. This table comes from immunoSEQ multiplex PCR, and its TCRdb copy is limited to in-frame clones, with some not included. D and trimming were read from the DNA, whereas the V and J calls and clone size are those reported in that table. Among under 200,000 clones, around nine tenths were seen once, and the ten largest hold roughly 3%.

This sequence was found in a man between 70 and 80 years old with acute or convalescent COVID-19. The chain joins TRBV19 to TRBJ2-7; 8 bases map to TRBD2. The source material was peripheral blood. CDR3 in amino acids: CASSERSGGRYEQYF. The CDR3 DNA reads as TGTGCCAGTTCGGAGCGGAGCGGGGGAAGATACGAGCAGTACTTC.